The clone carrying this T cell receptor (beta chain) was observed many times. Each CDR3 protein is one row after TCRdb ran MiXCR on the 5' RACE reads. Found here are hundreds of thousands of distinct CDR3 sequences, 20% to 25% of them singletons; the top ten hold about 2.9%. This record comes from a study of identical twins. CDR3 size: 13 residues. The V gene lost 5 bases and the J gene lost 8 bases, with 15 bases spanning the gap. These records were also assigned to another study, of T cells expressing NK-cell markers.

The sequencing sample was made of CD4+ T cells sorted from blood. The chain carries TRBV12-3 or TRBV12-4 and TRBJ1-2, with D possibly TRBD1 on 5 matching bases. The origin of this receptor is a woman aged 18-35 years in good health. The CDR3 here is CASSPMEGRGYTF. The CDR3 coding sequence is TGTGCCAGCAGTCCTATGGAGGGGCGAGGCTACACCTTC.